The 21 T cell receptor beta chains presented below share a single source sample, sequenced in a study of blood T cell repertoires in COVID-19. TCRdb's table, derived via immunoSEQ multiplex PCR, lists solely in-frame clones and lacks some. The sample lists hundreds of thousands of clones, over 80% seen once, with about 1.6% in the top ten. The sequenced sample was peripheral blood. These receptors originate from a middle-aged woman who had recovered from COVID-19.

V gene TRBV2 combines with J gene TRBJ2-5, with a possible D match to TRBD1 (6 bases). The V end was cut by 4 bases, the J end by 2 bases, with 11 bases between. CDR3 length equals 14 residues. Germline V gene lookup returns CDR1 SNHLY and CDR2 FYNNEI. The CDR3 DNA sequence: TGTGCCAGCAGTGGGAGGACAGATCAAGAGACCCAGTACTTC. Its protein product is CASSGRTDQETQYF.

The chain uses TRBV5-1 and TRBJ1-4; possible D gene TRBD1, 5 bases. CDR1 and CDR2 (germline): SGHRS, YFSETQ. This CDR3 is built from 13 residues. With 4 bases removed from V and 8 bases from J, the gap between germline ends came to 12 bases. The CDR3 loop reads CASSGSREEKLFF. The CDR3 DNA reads TGCGCCAGCAGCGGATCCAGGGAAGAAAAACTGTTTTTT.

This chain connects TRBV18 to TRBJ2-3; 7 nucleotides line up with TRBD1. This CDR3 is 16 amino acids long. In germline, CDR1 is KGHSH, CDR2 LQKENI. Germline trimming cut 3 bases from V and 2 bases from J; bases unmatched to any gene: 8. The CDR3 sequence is CASSPGRGPITDTQYF. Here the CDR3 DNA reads TGTGCCAGCTCACCCGGAAGGGGGCCGATCACAGATACGCAGTATTTT.

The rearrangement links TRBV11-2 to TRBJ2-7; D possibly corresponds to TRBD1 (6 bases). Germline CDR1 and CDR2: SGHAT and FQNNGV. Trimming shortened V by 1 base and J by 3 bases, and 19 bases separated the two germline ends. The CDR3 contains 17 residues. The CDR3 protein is CASSLGPYMTGNYEQYF. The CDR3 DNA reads TGTGCCAGCAGCTTAGGGCCGTACATGACAGGCAACTACGAGCAGTACTTC.

The CDR3 DNA reads TGTGCCAGCAGCCCCCCAGGGGCGGTCACTGAAGCTTTCTTT. Its translation is CASSPPGAVTEAFF. The chain has TRBV14 and TRBJ1-1, with a possible D match to TRBD1 (6 bases). Per germline, CDR1 SGHDN and CDR2 FVKESK. The V and J ends lost 4 bases and 4 bases respectively, with 13 bases between them. CDR3 length: 14 residues.

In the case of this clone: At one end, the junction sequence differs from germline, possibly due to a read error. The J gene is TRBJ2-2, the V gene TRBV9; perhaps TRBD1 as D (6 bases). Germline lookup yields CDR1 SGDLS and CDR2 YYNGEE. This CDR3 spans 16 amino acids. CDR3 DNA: TGTGCCAGCAGCGCCCAGGGGACCCAGAGCACCAGGGAGCTGTTTTTT. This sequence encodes CASSAQGTQSTRELFF.

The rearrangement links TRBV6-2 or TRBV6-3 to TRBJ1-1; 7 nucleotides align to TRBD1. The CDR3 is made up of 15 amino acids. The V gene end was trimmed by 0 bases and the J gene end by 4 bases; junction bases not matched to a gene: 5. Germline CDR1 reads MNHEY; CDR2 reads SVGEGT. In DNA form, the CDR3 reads TGTGCCAGCAGTTACTCGACAGGGAGGCCCACTGAAGCTTTCTTT. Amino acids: CASSYSTGRPTEAFF.

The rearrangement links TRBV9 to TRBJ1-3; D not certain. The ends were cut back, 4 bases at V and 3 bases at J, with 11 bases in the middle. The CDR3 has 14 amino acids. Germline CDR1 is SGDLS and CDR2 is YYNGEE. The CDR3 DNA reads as TGTGCCAGCAGCCCCATGTCTAGTGGAAACACCATATATTTT. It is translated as CASSPMSSGNTIYF.

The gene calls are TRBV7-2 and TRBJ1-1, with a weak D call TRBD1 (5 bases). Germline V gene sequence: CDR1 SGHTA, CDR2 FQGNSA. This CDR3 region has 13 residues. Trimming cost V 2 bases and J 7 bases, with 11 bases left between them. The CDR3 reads CASSLNRRGEAFF. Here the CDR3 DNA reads TGTGCCAGCAGCTTAAACAGGCGGGGTGAAGCTTTCTTT.

CDR3 coding DNA: TGTGCCAGCAGTGAAGCCGGCAGGGGGTCCTACAATGAGCAGTTCTTC. This translates into CASSEAGRGSYNEQFF. This chain uses TRBV6-1 with TRBJ2-1, with 7 nucleotides matching TRBD1. Germline-derived CDR1 and CDR2 are MNHNS and SASEGT. This CDR3 comprises 16 residues. V trimming: 0 bases; J trimming: 1 base; junction bases outside the gene matches: 3.

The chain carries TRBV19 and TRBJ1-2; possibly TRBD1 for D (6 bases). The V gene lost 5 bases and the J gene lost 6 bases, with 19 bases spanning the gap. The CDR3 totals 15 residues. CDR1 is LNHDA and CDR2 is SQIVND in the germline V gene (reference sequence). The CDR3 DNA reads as TGTGCCAGTAGTCTCCGGGGGGGCCCAAGACATGGCTACACCTTC. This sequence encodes CASSLRGGPRHGYTF.

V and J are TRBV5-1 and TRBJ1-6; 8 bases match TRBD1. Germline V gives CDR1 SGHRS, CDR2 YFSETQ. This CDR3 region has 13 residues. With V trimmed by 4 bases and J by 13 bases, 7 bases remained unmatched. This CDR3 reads CASSRQGSSPLHF. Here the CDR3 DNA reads TGCGCCAGCAGCCGACAGGGGTCTTCCCCCCTCCACTTT.

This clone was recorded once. CDR3 nucleotides: TGTGCCAGCAGTTCTCGGGTAGCGGGGGGGTGGCAGTTCTTC. It codes for CASSSRVAGGWQFF. The genes are TRBV6-5 and TRBJ2-1, with 11 nucleotides matching TRBD2. This CDR3 has 14 amino acids. V lost 4 bases and J lost 12; bases outside the gene matches: 8. Germline V gene data show CDR1 as MNHEY and CDR2 as SVGAGI.

The CDR3 region is CASSRAVPDAGPGDEQYF. The CDR3 DNA reads TGTGCCAGCTCACGTGCCGTCCCGGACGCGGGACCGGGGGACGAGCAGTACTTC. The genes are TRBV18 and TRBJ2-7; TRBD2 might be the D (6 bases). This CDR3 region has 18 residues. V shed 4 bases and J shed 5 bases, with 27 bases lying between them. In germline, CDR1 is KGHSH, CDR2 LQKENI.

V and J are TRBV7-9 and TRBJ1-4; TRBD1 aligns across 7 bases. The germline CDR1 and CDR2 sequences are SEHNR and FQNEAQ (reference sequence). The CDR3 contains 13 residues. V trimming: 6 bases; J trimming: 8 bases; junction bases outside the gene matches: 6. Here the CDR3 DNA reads TGTGCCAGCAGACTAACAGGGGACGAAAAACTGTTTTTT. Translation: CASRLTGDEKLFF.

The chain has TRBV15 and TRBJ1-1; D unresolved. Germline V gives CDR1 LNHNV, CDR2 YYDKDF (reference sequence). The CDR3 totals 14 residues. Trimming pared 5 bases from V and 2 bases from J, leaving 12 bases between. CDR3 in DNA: TGTGCCACCAGCCCTCGGACTGATAACACTGAAGCTTTCTTT. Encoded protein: CATSPRTDNTEAFF.

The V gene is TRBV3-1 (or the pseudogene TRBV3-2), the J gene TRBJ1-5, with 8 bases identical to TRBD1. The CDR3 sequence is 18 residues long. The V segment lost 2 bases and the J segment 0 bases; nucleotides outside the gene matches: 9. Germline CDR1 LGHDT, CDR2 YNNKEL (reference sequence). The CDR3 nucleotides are TGTGCCAGCAGCCAACCCGCCGGGACAGGTGATAGCAATCAGCCCCAGCATTTT. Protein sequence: CASSQPAGTGDSNQPQHF.

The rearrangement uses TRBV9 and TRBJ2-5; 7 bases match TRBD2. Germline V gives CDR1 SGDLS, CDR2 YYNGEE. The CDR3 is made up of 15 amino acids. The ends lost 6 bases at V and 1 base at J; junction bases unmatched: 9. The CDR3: CASTAYGGIQETQYF. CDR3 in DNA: TGTGCCAGCACCGCTTACGGGGGGATCCAAGAGACCCAGTACTTC.

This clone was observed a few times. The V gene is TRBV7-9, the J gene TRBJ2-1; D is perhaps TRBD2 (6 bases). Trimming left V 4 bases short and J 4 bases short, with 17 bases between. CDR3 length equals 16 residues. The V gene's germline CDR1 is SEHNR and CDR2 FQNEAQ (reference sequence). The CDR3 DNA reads TGTGCCAGCAGCTCCAACACCCGGGGGTATTACAATGAGCAGTTCTTC. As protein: CASSSNTRGYYNEQFF.

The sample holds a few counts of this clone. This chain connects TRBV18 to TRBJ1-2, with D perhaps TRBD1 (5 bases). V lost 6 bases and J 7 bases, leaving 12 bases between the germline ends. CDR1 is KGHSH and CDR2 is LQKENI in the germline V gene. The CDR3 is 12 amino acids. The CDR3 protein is CASSDTLGGYTF. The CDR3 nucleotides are TGTGCCAGCTCGGACACATTGGGTGGCTACACCTTC. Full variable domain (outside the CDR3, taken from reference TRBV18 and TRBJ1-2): NAGVMQNPRHLVRRRGQEARLRCSPMKGHSHVYWYRQLPEEGLKFMVYLQKENIIDESGMPKERFSAEFPKEGPSILRIQQVVRGDSAAYFCASSDTLGGYTFGSGTRLTVV.

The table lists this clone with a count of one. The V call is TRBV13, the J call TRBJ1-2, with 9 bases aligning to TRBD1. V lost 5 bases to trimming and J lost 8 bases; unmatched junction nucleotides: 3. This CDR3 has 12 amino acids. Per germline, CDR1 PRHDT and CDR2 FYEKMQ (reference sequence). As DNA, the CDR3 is TGTGCCAGCAGCAGGACAGGGGTCGGCTACACCTTC. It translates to CASSRTGVGYTF.